One and the same sample provided the 26 T cell receptor beta chains below, sequenced in a study of molecular identifiers for immune sequencing clone quantification. TCRdb ran MiXCR on the PCR reads and lists one entry per CDR3 protein. The sample holds around 470,000 distinct CDR3 sequences, about a fifth seen once. The specimen was naive CD8+ T cells from blood, with Jurkat cell RNA spiked in. As to subset: FACS-sorted CD8+CD4-CCR7+CD45RA+ naive T cells. All receptors come from a human donor in good health. Some libraries in this study had Jurkat cell RNA spiked in.

This clonotype has ten or more counts. The V gene is TRBV5-1, the J gene TRBJ2-3; TRBD2 agrees at 10 bases. The CDR3 has 15 amino acids. Germline CDR1 reads SGHRS; CDR2 reads YFSETQ. The trim removed 2 bases at V and 2 bases at J, leaving 2 bases unmatched. CDR3 coding DNA: TGCGCCAGCAGCTTCCTAGCGGGGGACACAGATACGCAGTATTTT. Translated: CASSFLAGDTDTQYF.

As to this clonotype: A read error is possible here, since a much larger clone lies one base away. The gene calls are TRBV30 and TRBJ2-6; TRBD2 aligns across 7 bases. The CDR3 runs 13 residues. The germline V gene has CDR1 GTSNPN and CDR2 SVGIG (reference sequence). The CDR3 nucleotides read TGTGCCGGGGAGGGACTTGGGGCCAGCGTCCTGACTTTC. This sequence encodes CAGEGLGASVLTF.

The chain combines TRBV6-6 with TRBJ2-2, with TRBD2 as a possible D gene (6 bases). The CDR3 length is 17 residues. CDR1 is MNHNY, CDR2 SVGAGI, per germline (reference sequence). V was shortened by 2 bases and J by 1 base, with 14 bases between the two germline ends. The CDR3 protein is CASSYPGEKLNTGELFF. The CDR3 DNA reads TGTGCCAGCAGTTACCCGGGGGAGAAATTGAACACCGGGGAGCTGTTTTTT.

This clonotype came up many times. V gene TRBV7-9 combines with J gene TRBJ2-7, with 9 bases aligning to TRBD2. Trimming removed 4 bases from V and 4 bases from J; junction bases left unmatched: 11. Looked up from germline, CDR1 is SEHNR and CDR2 is FQNEAQ (reference sequence). This CDR3 is built from 16 residues. The DNA of the CDR3 is TGTGCCAGCAGCTCTCCTAGCGGGACCTTGTCGTACGAGCAGTACTTC. It is translated as CASSSPSGTLSYEQYF.

V is TRBV19 and J is TRBJ2-3; perhaps TRBD1 as D (5 bases). V was trimmed by 0 bases and J by 4 bases, leaving 5 bases between them. Germline CDR1 reads LNHDA; CDR2 reads SQIVND (reference sequence). This CDR3 is built from 13 residues. The CDR3 sequence is CASSIDRADTQYF. Here the CDR3 DNA reads TGTGCCAGTAGTATAGACAGGGCAGATACGCAGTATTTT.

This clonotype is a singleton in its sample. A read error may produce the germline difference seen at one junction end. The V call is TRBV7-9, the J call TRBJ1-4; D unclear. This CDR3 region has 16 residues. The V gene's germline CDR1 is SEHNR and CDR2 FQNEAQ (reference sequence). CDR3 sequence (DNA): TGTGCCAGCAGCTTAGTTCGGGCGAACAAGAATGGAAAACTGTTTTTT. This codes for CASSLVRANKNGKLFF. Together with reference TRBV7-9 and TRBJ1-4, the CDR3 gives the full variable domain: DTGVSQNPRHKITKRGQNVTFRCDPISEHNRLYWYRQTLGQGPEFLTYFQNEAQLEKSRLLSDRFSAERPKGSFSTLEIQRTEQGDSAMYLCASSLVRANKNGKLFFGSGTQLSVL.

The CDR3 sequence: CASRPGQGSYNEQFF. As DNA, the CDR3 is TGTGCCAGCAGACCGGGACAGGGGTCCTACAATGAGCAGTTCTTC. The V and J genes are TRBV12-3 or TRBV12-4 and TRBJ2-1; 10 positions agree with TRBD1. Trimming took 6 bases from V and 1 from J; bases not matched to a gene: 3. The CDR3 has 15 amino acids.

Notes on this clonotype: A read error may explain this, as a much larger clone is one base away. This chain links TRBV7-9 with TRBJ2-3, with 12 bases that match TRBD2. This CDR3 contains 15 residues. CDR1 SEHNR and CDR2 FQNEAQ come from the germline V gene (reference sequence). The CDR3 DNA reads as TGTGCCGGCAGCAGGACTAGCGGGGACACAGATACGCAGTATTTT. Translation: CAGSRTSGDTDTQYF.

Comments on this clonotype: Germline and junction disagree at one end, which may indicate a read error. The chain recombines TRBV20-1 with TRBJ1-2, with 7 bases matching TRBD1. Germline CDR1 reads DFQATT; CDR2 reads SNEGSKA (reference sequence). The CDR3 totals 13 residues. The CDR3 loop reads CSARVIGGWGYTF. The CDR3 coding sequence is TGCAGCGCTAGAGTTATAGGGGGCTGGGGCTACACCTTC.

In its sample, this clonotype was seen many times. The V call is TRBV29-1, the J call TRBJ1-1; D unresolved. From germline, CDR1 is SQVTM and CDR2 ANQGSEA. The CDR3 length is 12 residues. Trimming pared 4 bases from V and 4 bases from J, leaving 10 bases between. The CDR3 DNA follows: TGCAGCGTTGGGAACAGTGTCACTGAAGCTTTCTTT. It translates to CSVGNSVTEAFF.

The chain couples TRBV28 to TRBJ2-5, with TRBD2 matching 16 bases. V lost 3 bases, J lost 1 base, and 2 bases stayed unmatched. CDR1 is MDHEN and CDR2 is SYDVKM in the germline V gene. This CDR3 contains 17 residues. The chain's CDR3 is CASSFGTSGRAQETQYF. The CDR3 nucleotides are TGTGCCAGCAGTTTTGGGACTAGCGGGAGGGCCCAAGAGACCCAGTACTTC.

Comments on this clonotype: A much larger clone differs from this one at a single base, so this may be a read error. The rearrangement joins TRBV7-6 to TRBJ1-1; 7 bases match TRBD1. The CDR3 runs to 14 residues. Germline lookup yields CDR1 SGHVS and CDR2 FNYEAQ. CDR3 coding DNA: TGTGCCGGCAGCTCGAGGGCAGGGGGGACTGAAGCTTTCTTT. Amino acids: CAGSSRAGGTEAFF.

The sample holds a few counts of this clonotype. The V call is TRBV27, the J call TRBJ1-1, with D possibly matching TRBD1 (5 bases). Germline CDR1 MNHEY, CDR2 SMNVEV (reference sequence). The CDR3 is 14 residues long. V was cut by 1 base and J by 4 bases, with 10 bases left in between. CDR3 in amino acids: CASSLFGGITEAFF. The CDR3 DNA reads as TGTGCCAGCAGTTTATTCGGGGGAATCACTGAAGCTTTCTTT.

This clonotype was observed at least ten times. The chain is built from TRBV18 and TRBJ1-1, with D perhaps TRBD1 (6 bases). The CDR3 length is 16 residues. V was shortened by 5 bases and J by 1 base, with 17 bases between the two germline ends. Per the germline V gene, CDR1 is KGHSH and CDR2 is LQKENI. The DNA for the CDR3 is TGTGCCAGCTCAGAAGGGGGGTTTCGGGAGAACACTGAAGCTTTCTTT. It encodes CASSEGGFRENTEAFF. Together with reference TRBV18 and TRBJ1-1, the CDR3 gives the full variable domain: NAGVMQNPRHLVRRRGQEARLRCSPMKGHSHVYWYRQLPEEGLKFMVYLQKENIIDESGMPKERFSAEFPKEGPSILRIQQVVRGDSAAYFCASSEGGFRENTEAFFGQGTRLTVV.

With respect to this clonotype: A much larger clone differs from this one at a single base, so this may be a read error. The V and J genes are TRBV20-1 and TRBJ2-3; 9 bases match TRBD2. The germline V gene encodes CDR1 DFQATT and CDR2 SNEGSKA (reference sequence). The CDR3 consists of 16 residues. The DNA of the CDR3 is TGCAGTACTAGAGGCCCCCAGCGGGGGGCCACAGATACGCAGTATTTT. Its translation is CSTRGPQRGATDTQYF.

The sample holds a few counts of this clonotype. The chain is built from TRBV3-1 and TRBJ2-2, with 8 bases aligning to TRBD2. The CDR3 runs 17 residues. CDR1 is LGHDT, CDR2 YNNKEL, per germline (reference sequence). V shed 1 base, J shed 2 bases, and the junction held 6 bases outside the gene matches. The CDR3 sequence: CASSQVTSGGNTGELFF. In nucleotides, the CDR3 is TGTGCCAGCAGCCAAGTAACCAGCGGGGGAAACACCGGGGAGCTGTTTTTT.

The sample holds many counts of this clonotype. The J gene is TRBJ2-7, the V gene TRBV5-1; a weak D match, TRBD1 (5 bases). The length of the CDR3 is 13 residues. Germline loops: CDR1 SGHRS, CDR2 YFSETQ. Trimming shortened V by 5 bases and J by 2 bases, and 11 bases separated the two germline ends. In DNA form, the CDR3 reads TGCGCCAGCAGTCCCGACAGCGCCTACGAGCAGTACTTC. It codes for CASSPDSAYEQYF.

The chain combines TRBV6-6 with TRBJ1-5, with D hard to call. The CDR3 is 14 amino acids. Deletions cut 3 bases from V and 0 bases from J, with 6 bases between. Germline V lookup: CDR1 MNHNY, CDR2 SVGAGI (reference sequence). The CDR3 DNA follows: TGTGCCAGCAGTTATGAGACTAGCAATCAGCCCCAGCATTTT. Its translation is CASSYETSNQPQHF.

As regards this clonotype: One end of the junction does not line up with germline, which may come from a read error. J is TRBJ2-7 and V is TRBV14; the D call may be TRBD1 or TRBD2 (5 bases each). Germline-derived CDR1 and CDR2 are SGHDN and FVKESK. The CDR3 runs 16 residues. The CDR3 DNA is TGTGCCGGCAGCCAAGTTACGGGACGGAGAGCCTACGAGCAGTACTTC. Translated, it gives CAGSQVTGRRAYEQYF.

This clonotype appeared a few times. V and J are TRBV28 and TRBJ2-7; D gene unclear. Germline V gene data show CDR1 as MDHEN and CDR2 as SYDVKM. V gave up 1 base and J gave up 4 bases, with 11 bases separating them. The CDR3 covers 14 residues. CDR3 bases: TGTGCCAGCAGTTTATTAGGGCTCTCGTACGAGCAGTACTTC. Protein product: CASSLLGLSYEQYF.

V gene TRBV7-2 combines with J gene TRBJ2-1, with 16 bases that match TRBD2. The CDR3 covers 18 residues. The germline V gene encodes CDR1 SGHTA and CDR2 FQGNSA. V trimming: 5 bases; J trimming: 5 bases; junction bases outside the gene matches: 9. CDR3 DNA: TGTGCCAGCAGCGACAAGTGGGGACTAGCGGGAGGGCACAATGAGCAGTTCTTC. It translates to CASSDKWGLAGGHNEQFF.

In this sample, this clonotype turned up many times. The V call is TRBV7-9, the J call TRBJ2-2; 8 bases are a match to TRBD2. CDR1 is SEHNR and CDR2 is FQNEAQ in the germline V gene (reference sequence). V lost 3 bases and J lost 2; bases outside the gene matches: 2. The CDR3 has 15 amino acids. The CDR3 DNA reads TGTGCCAGCAGCTTGGGACTAGTAAACACCGGGGAGCTGTTTTTT. Residues: CASSLGLVNTGELFF.

This clonotype has ten or more counts. V usage is TRBV5-4 and J usage is TRBJ2-3; no reliable D call. The CDR3 runs 14 residues. Trimming left V 0 bases short and J 6 bases short, with 11 bases between. Germline-derived CDR1 and CDR2 are SGHNT and YYREEE (reference sequence). CDR3 nucleotides: TGTGCCAGCAGCTTGGAACAGAATCAGGATACGCAGTATTTT. Protein: CASSLEQNQDTQYF.

The table lists this clonotype with a count of one. The genes are TRBV12-3 or TRBV12-4 and TRBJ2-1, with 14 bases fitting TRBD2. The junction had 21 bases not matched to a gene; V was cut back by 5 bases and J by 9 bases. This CDR3 is built from 20 residues. DNA of the CDR3: TGTGCCAGCAGTCAACCCCCTCGGACTAGCGGGAGGTGGGCGACGGGTGAGCAGTTCTTC. Protein: CASSQPPRTSGRWATGEQFF.

In the case of this clonotype: A junction end diverges from the germline sequence, so it may reflect a read error. The chain recombines TRBV28 with TRBJ2-5, with a tentative D call TRBD1 (5 bases). The CDR3 is made up of 15 amino acids. Germline loops: CDR1 MDHEN, CDR2 SYDVKM. CDR3 residues: CASSLQARVQGTQYF. In DNA form, the CDR3 reads TGTGCCAGCAGTTTGCAGGCCAGGGTACAAGGGACCCAGTACTTC. The full variable domain, in which reference TRBV28 and TRBJ2-5 provide the parts outside the CDR3, is DVKVTQSSRYLVKRTGEKVFLECVQDMDHENMFWYRQDPGLGLRLIYFSYDVKMKEKGDIPEGYSVSREKKERFSLILESASTNQTSMYLCASSLQARVQGTQYFGPGTRLLVL.

The chain links TRBV27 to TRBJ2-5; 10 positions match TRBD1. The V gene end was trimmed by 5 bases and the J gene end by 4 bases; junction bases not matched to a gene: 10. Germline lookup yields CDR1 MNHEY and CDR2 SMNVEV (reference sequence). The CDR3 has 16 residues. This CDR3 reads CASSPLRDRGPETQYF. The DNA for the CDR3 is TGTGCCAGCAGTCCGTTACGGGACAGGGGTCCAGAGACCCAGTACTTC.